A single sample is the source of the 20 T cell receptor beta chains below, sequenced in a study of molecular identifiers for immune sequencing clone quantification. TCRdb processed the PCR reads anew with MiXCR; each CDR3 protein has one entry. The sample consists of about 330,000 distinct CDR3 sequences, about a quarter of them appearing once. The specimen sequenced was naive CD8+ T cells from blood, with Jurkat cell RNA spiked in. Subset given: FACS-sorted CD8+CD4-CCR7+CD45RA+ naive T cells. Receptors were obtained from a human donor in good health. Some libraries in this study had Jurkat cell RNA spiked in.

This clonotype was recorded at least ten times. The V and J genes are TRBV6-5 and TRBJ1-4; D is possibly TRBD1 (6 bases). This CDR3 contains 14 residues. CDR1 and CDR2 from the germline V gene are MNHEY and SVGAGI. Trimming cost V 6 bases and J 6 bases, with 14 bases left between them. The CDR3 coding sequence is TGTGCCAGCAGCCTTCTGGGGGCGGATGAAAAACTGTTTTTT. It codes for CASSLLGADEKLFF.

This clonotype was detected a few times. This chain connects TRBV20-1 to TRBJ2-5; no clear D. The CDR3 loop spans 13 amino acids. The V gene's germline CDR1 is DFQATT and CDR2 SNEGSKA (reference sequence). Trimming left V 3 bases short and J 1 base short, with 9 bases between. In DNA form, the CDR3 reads TGCAGTGCTAGGGCTACCGGCCAAGAGACCCAGTACTTC. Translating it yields CSARATGQETQYF.

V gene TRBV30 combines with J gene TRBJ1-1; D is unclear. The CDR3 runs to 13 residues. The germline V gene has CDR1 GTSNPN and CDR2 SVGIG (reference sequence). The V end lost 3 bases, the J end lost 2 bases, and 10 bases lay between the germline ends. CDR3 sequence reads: CAWSLGSNTEAFF. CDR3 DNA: TGTGCCTGGAGCCTGGGGAGTAACACTGAAGCTTTCTTT.

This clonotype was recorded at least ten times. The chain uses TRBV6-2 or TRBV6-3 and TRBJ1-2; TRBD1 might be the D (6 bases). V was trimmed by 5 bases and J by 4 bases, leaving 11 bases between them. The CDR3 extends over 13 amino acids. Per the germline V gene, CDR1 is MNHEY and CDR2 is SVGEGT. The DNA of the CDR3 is TGTGCCAGCAGTCCAGGACAGAGCTATGGCTACACCTTC. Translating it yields CASSPGQSYGYTF.

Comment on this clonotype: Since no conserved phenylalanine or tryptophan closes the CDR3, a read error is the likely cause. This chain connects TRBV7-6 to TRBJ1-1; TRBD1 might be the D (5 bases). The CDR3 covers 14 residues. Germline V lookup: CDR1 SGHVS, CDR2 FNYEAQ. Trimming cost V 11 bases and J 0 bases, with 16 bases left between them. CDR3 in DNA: TGTGCCGGCCCCAAGACAGTTATGAACACTGAAGCTTTCCTT. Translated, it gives CAGPKTVMNTEAFL.

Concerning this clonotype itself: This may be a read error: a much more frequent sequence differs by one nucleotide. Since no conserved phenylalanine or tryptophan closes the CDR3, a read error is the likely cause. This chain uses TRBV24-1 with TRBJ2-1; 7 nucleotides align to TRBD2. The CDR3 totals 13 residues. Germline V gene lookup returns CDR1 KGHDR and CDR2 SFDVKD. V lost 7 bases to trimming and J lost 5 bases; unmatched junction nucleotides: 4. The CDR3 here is CATSVSGHNEQFL. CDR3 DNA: TGTGCCACCAGCGTTAGCGGGCACAATGAGCAGTTCCTC.

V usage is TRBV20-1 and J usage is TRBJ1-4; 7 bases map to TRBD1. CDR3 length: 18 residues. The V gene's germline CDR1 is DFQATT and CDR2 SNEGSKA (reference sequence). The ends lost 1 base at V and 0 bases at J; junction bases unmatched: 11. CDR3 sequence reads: CSARVDRDRPSTNEKLFF. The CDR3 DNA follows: TGCAGTGCTAGAGTAGATCGGGACAGACCGTCAACTAATGAAAAACTGTTTTTT.

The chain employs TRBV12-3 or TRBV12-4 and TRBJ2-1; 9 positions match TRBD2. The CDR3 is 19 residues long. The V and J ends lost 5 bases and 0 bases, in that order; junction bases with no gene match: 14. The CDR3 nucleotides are TGTGCCAGCAGTCCAATGAGTCTAGCGGGGAAAAGCTCCTACAATGAGCAGTTCTTC. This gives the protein CASSPMSLAGKSSYNEQFF.

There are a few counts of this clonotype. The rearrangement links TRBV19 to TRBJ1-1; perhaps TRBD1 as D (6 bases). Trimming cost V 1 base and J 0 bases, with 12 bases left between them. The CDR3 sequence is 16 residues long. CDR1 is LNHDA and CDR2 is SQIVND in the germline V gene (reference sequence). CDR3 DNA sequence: TGTGCCAGTAGTATAGGAAGCAGGGGATTGAACACTGAAGCTTTCTTT. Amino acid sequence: CASSIGSRGLNTEAFF.

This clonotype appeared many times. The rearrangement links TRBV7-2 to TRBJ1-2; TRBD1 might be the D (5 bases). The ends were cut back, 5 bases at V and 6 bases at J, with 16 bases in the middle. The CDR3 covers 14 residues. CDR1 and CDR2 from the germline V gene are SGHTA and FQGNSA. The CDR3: CASSKSQGWDGYTF. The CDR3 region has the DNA TGTGCCAGCAGCAAGAGTCAGGGTTGGGATGGCTACACCTTC. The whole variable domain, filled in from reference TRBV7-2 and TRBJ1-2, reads GAGVSQSPSNKVTEKGKDVELRCDPISGHTALYWYRQSLGQGLEFLIYFQGNSAPDKSGLPSDRFSAERTGGSVSTLTIQRTQQEDSAVYLCASSKSQGWDGYTFGSGTRLTVV.

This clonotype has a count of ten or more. CDR3 amino acids: CASRVLGPYNEQFF. CDR3 coding DNA: TGTGCCAGCCGTGTGCTGGGCCCATACAATGAGCAGTTCTTC. The chain combines TRBV12-3 or TRBV12-4 with TRBJ2-1, with D unresolved. V shed 8 bases and J shed 4 bases, with 15 bases lying between them. The CDR3 is 14 amino acids.

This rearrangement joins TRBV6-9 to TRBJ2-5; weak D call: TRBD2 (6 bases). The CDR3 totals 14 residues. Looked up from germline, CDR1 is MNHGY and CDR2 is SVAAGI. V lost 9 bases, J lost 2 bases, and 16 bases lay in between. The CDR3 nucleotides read TGTGCCAGAGAGCCCGGGAGAGATCAAGAGACCCAGTACTTC. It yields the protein CAREPGRDQETQYF.

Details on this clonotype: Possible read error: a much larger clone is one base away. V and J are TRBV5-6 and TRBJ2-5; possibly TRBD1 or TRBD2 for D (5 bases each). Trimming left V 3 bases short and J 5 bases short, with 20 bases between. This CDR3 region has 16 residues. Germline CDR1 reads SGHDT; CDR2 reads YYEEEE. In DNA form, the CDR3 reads TGTGCCAGCAGCTGGGACCCAGGCGATAATGTTGAGACCCAGTACTTC. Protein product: CASSWDPGDNVETQYF.

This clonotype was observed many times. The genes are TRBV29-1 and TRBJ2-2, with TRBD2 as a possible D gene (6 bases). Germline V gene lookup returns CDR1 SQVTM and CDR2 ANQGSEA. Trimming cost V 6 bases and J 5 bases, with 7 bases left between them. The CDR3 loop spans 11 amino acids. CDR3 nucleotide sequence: TGCAGCGTCGGAGGGACCGGGGAGCTGTTTTTT. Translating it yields CSVGGTGELFF.

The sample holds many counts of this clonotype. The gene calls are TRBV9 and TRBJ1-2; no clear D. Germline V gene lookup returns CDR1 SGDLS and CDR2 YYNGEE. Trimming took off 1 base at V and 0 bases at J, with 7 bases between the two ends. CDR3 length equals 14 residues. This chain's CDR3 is CASSVSSANYGYTF. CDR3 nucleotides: TGTGCCAGCAGCGTAAGTTCGGCTAACTATGGCTACACCTTC. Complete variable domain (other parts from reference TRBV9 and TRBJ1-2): DSGVTQTPKHLITATGQRVTLRCSPRSGDLSVYWYQQSLDQGLQFLIQYYNGEERAKGNILERFSAQQFPDLHSELNLSSLELGDSALYFCASSVSSANYGYTFGSGTRLTVV.

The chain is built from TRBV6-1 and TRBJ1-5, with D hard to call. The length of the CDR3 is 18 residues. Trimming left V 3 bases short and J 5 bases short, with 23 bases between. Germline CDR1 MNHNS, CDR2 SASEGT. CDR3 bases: TGTGCCAGCAGTGATACACTCTCGGGCCTCCTGGAAGATCAGCCCCAGCATTTT. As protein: CASSDTLSGLLEDQPQHF.

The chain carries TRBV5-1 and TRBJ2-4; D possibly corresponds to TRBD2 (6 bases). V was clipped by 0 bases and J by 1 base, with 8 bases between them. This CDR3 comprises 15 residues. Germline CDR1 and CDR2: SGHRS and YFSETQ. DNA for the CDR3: TGCGCCAGCAGCTTGGGCGGGATTGCCAAAAACATTCAGTACTTC. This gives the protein CASSLGGIAKNIQYF.

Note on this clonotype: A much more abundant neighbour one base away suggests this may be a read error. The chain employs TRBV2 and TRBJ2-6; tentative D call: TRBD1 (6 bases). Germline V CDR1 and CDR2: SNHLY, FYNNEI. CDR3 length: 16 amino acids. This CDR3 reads CASGDPDSSGANVLTF. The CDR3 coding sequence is TGTGCCAGCGGTGATCCGGACAGTTCTGGGGCCAACGTCCTGACTTTC.

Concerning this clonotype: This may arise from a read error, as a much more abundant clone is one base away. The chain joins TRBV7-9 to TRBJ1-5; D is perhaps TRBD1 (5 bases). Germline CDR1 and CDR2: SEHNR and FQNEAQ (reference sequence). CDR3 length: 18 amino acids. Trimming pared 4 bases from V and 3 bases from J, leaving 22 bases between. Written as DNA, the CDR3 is TGTGCCAGCAGCTCCGCGCCGACAGAGAAGGGTGACAATCAGCCCCAGCATTTT. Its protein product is CASSSAPTEKGDNQPQHF. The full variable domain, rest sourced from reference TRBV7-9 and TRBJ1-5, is DTGVSQNPRHKITKRGQNVTFRCDPISEHNRLYWYRQTLGQGPEFLTYFQNEAQLEKSRLLSDRFSAERPKGSFSTLEIQRTEQGDSAMYLCASSSAPTEKGDNQPQHFGDGTRLSIL.

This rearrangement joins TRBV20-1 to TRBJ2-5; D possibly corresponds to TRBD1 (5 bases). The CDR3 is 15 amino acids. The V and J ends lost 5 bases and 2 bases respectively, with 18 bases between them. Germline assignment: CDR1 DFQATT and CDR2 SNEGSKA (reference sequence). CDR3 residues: CSAGFHRRNQETQYF. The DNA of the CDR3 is TGCAGTGCTGGGTTCCACAGGAGAAATCAAGAGACCCAGTACTTC.